Each of the 3 T cell receptor beta chains below was sequenced from the same sample in a study of Ad26.COV2.S vaccination and SARS-CoV-2 variants. TCRdb keeps only in-frame clones here, not all; method: immunoSEQ multiplex PCR. Among roughly 380,000 clones, about 91% were seen once, and the ten largest hold 3% to 5%. The material was peripheral blood, obtained after recovery from COVID-19. These receptors all stem from a human donor who had recovered from COVID-19.

V usage is TRBV12-3 or TRBV12-4 and J usage is TRBJ2-5; D possibly corresponds to TRBD1 (5 bases). Trimming took off 3 bases at V and 4 bases at J, with 9 bases between the two ends. The CDR3 sequence is 13 residues long. For the CDR3, the DNA is TGTGCCAGCAGTTTTCCAGGGATAGAGACCCAGTACTTC. Its translation: CASSFPGIETQYF.

A single count supports this clone. The chain joins TRBV19 to TRBJ1-6; D not resolved. V lost 2 bases to trimming and J lost 7 bases, with 15 bases between them. CDR3 size: 16 residues. Germline V gene sequence: CDR1 LNHDA, CDR2 SQIVND (reference sequence). The CDR3 nucleotides are TGTGCCAGTAGTATATTGGACGTGTTGGGGAATTCACCCCTCCACTTT. Protein sequence: CASSILDVLGNSPLHF. Supplemented by reference TRBV19 and TRBJ1-6, the full variable domain reads DGGITQSPKYLFRKEGQNVTLSCEQNLNHDAMYWYRQDPGQGLRLIYYSQIVNDFQKGDIAEGYSVSREKKESFPLTVTSAQKNPTAFYLCASSILDVLGNSPLHFGNGTRLTVT.

This rearrangement joins TRBV3-1 (or the pseudogene TRBV3-2) to TRBJ1-5, with no clear D. CDR3 length: 14 amino acids. Between the trimmed V and J ends, which lost 5 bases and 4 bases, there was a span of 12 bases. Germline CDR1 is LGHDT and CDR2 is YNNKEL (reference sequence). The chain's CDR3 is CASSSRALNQPQHF. The CDR3 region has the DNA TGTGCCAGCAGCTCCCGGGCCCTGAATCAGCCCCAGCATTTT.